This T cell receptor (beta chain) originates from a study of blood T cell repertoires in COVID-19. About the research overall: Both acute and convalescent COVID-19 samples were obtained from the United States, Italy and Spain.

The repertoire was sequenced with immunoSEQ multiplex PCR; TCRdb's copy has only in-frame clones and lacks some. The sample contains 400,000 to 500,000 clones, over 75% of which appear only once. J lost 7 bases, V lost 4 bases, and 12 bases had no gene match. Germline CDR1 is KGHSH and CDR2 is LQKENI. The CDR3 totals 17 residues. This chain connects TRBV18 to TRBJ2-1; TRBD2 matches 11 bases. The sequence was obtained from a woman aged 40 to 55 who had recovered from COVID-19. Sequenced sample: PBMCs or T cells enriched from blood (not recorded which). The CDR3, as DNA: TGTGCCAGCTCACTAAACATAGCGGGAGGGCCGTTGAATGAGCAGTTCTTC. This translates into CASSLNIAGGPLNEQFF.